This is a list of T cell receptor beta chains from one sample in a study of naive and memory T cell subsets. TCRdb independently ran MiXCR on the UMI-ligation and nested PCR reads; one entry per CDR3 protein. The data contain tens of thousands of distinct CDR3 sequences, more than 9.5% of them singletons. The material sequenced was skin, taken from a tuberculin skin test site. These TCRs come from an adult in good health. Both conserved end residues are part of each CDR3. Fields, in order: V gene, J gene, D gene, clone size, CDR3 protein, CDR3 DNA. D genes are given only for firm matches. The listing skips clone size in some rows; elsewhere it reads once, few, many or a size class.

TRBV9	TRBJ2-2	NA	many	CASSVQASDPGELFF	TGTGCCAGCAGCGTACAGGCCTCGGACCCCGGGGAGCTGTTTTTT
TRBV4-1	TRBJ1-2	TRBD1	few	CASSRPGFRDRGFGYTF	TGCGCCAGCAGCCGCCCCGGTTTCCGGGACAGGGGATTCGGCTACACCTTC
TRBV6-5	TRBJ2-3	NA	few	CASSQLSGRSTDTQYF	TGTGCCAGCAGCCAGCTCAGCGGTAGGAGCACAGATACGCAGTATTTT
TRBV10-2	TRBJ1-5	TRBD1	many	CASSDGTGIQPQHF	TGCGCCAGCAGTGATGGGACAGGGATTCAGCCCCAGCATTTT
TRBV11-2	TRBJ2-6	NA	many	CASSLDSRGGANVLTF	TGTGCCAGCAGCTTAGATAGCCGGGGTGGGGCCAACGTCCTGACTTTC
TRBV6-5	TRBJ1-2	NA	few	CASGFWGASLNYGYTF	TGTGCCAGCGGGTTCTGGGGAGCTTCCCTTAACTATGGCTACACCTTC
TRBV7-2	TRBJ2-3	TRBD2	many	CASSLSSGRAADTQYF	TGTGCCAGCAGCTTATCTAGCGGGAGGGCCGCAGATACGCAGTATTTT
TRBV7-6	TRBJ2-1	NA	many	CASSLDRYNEQFF	TGTGCCAGCAGCCTGGACAGATACAATGAGCAGTTCTTC
TRBV27	TRBJ2-1	NA	many	CASRSGGLLYNEQFF	TGTGCCAGCAGATCAGGGGGACTACTCTACAATGAGCAGTTCTTC
TRBV7-9	TRBJ2-3	NA	many	CASSLGRGGDTQYF	TGTGCCAGCAGCTTAGGCAGGGGCGGAGATACGCAGTATTTT
TRBV20-1	TRBJ1-2	TRBD1	many	CSARETTGLDGYTF	TGCAGTGCTAGAGAGACGACAGGGCTCGATGGCTACACCTTC
TRBV10-3	TRBJ1-5	NA	few	CAISRAGPRWGQPQHF	TGTGCCATCAGTAGAGCGGGACCCCGTTGGGGGCAGCCCCAGCATTTT
TRBV2	TRBJ2-7	NA	NA	CASSDRNRTYEQYF	TGTGCCAGCAGTGATCGCAACAGGACCTACGAGCAGTACTTC
TRBV29-1	TRBJ2-7	NA	NA	CSVESRTAGYEQYF	TGCAGCGTTGAATCCCGTACGGCGGGTTACGAGCAGTACTTC
TRBV27	TRBJ1-5	TRBD1	NA	CASGKQGLSNQPQHF	TGTGCCAGCGGCAAACAGGGGCTAAGCAATCAGCCCCAGCATTTT
TRBV12-3/TRBV12-4	TRBJ2-7	TRBD1	few	CASSSYRGNEQYF	TGTGCCAGCAGTTCATACAGGGGGAACGAGCAGTACTTC
TRBV6-2/TRBV6-3	TRBJ2-3	NA	few	CASSPAGLSTDTQYF	TGTGCCAGCAGCCCCGCGGGACTTAGCACAGATACGCAGTATTTT
TRBV18	TRBJ1-5	TRBD1	many	CASSPRDSLNQPQHF	TGTGCCAGCTCACCGCGGGACAGTCTCAATCAGCCCCAGCATTTT
TRBV5-1	TRBJ2-7	TRBD1	NA	CASSGSDRASYEQYF	TGCGCCAGCAGCGGGTCGGACAGGGCATCCTACGAGCAGTACTTC
TRBV29-1	TRBJ2-7	NA	many	CSVGAGRAYEQYF	TGCAGCGTTGGGGCGGGACGCGCCTACGAGCAGTACTTC
TRBV7-2	TRBJ1-1	NA	NA	CASSFPTLTEAFF	TGTGCCAGCAGCTTCCCGACGCTGACTGAAGCTTTCTTT
TRBV20-1	TRBJ2-1	NA	many	CSASNPGHNEQFF	TGCAGTGCTAGCAACCCGGGGCATAATGAGCAGTTCTTC
TRBV5-1	TRBJ2-3	NA	few	CASSLSGRSTDTQYF	TGCGCCAGCAGCTTGAGTGGGCGTTCCACAGATACGCAGTATTTT
TRBV29-1	TRBJ1-2	TRBD1	few	CSVSGQGRGDTF	TGCAGCGTTAGCGGACAGGGGAGAGGCGACACCTTC
TRBV6-4	TRBJ1-2	NA	few	CASSDRANRGYGYTF	TGTGCCAGCAGTGACCGGGCCAACCGGGGCTATGGCTACACCTTC
TRBV20-1	TRBJ2-7	TRBD2	many	CSASPRLAGGPYEQYF	TGCAGTGCTAGCCCCCGCCTAGCGGGAGGGCCTTACGAGCAGTACTTC
TRBV7-2	TRBJ2-3	TRBD2	many	CASSSTYSGRDTDTQYF	TGTGCCAGCAGCTCCACCTATAGCGGGAGGGACACAGATACGCAGTATTTT
TRBV5-1	TRBJ1-3	TRBD1	NA	CASRHDPTGSGNTIYF	TGCGCCAGCAGACATGATCCGACAGGGTCAGGAAACACCATATATTTT
TRBV5-6	TRBJ2-1	NA	few	CASSWGSLDEQFF	TGTGCCAGCAGCTGGGGGTCCCTGGATGAGCAGTTCTTC
TRBV18	TRBJ1-1	TRBD1	NA	CASSPQGAGTEAFF	TGTGCCAGCTCACCACAGGGGGCAGGGACTGAAGCTTTCTTT
TRBV5-1	TRBJ2-7	NA	many	CASSSRVPSIEQYF	TGCGCCAGCAGCTCTAGGGTACCCTCCATCGAGCAGTACTTC
TRBV18	TRBJ2-1	NA	many	CASSPTAGASGEQFF	TGTGCCAGCTCACCGACCGCAGGGGCATCCGGTGAGCAGTTCTTC
TRBV20-1	TRBJ2-2	NA	many	CSAPLSGRSGELFF	TGCAGTGCTCCCCTGAGCGGCCGCTCCGGGGAGCTGTTTTTT
TRBV25-1	TRBJ2-1	NA	NA	CASSPQTGVGWNEQFF	TGTGCCAGCAGCCCACAAACGGGAGTCGGGTGGAATGAGCAGTTCTTC
TRBV4-1	TRBJ1-1	NA	few	CASSQALRDTSMGAFF	TGCGCCAGCAGCCAAGCTCTCCGGGACACCTCGATGGGAGCTTTCTTT
TRBV5-6	TRBJ2-7	NA	many	CASSLHSYYEQYF	TGTGCCAGCAGCTTGCACAGTTACTACGAGCAGTACTTC
TRBV9	TRBJ2-7	NA	many	CASSAGDGEFYEQYF	TGTGCCAGCAGCGCAGGGGACGGGGAGTTCTACGAGCAGTACTTC
TRBV7-9	TRBJ2-5	TRBD1	NA	CASSSNLMGQDQETQYF	TGTGCCAGCAGCTCCAACCTAATGGGACAGGACCAAGAGACCCAGTACTTC
TRBV5-1	TRBJ1-2	NA	NA	CASSLDPTGDGYTF	TGCGCCAGCAGCTTGGATCCGACAGGCGATGGCTACACCTTC
TRBV18	TRBJ2-5	TRBD1	many	CASSPGEGAKETQYF	TGTGCCAGCTCACCCGGAGAGGGGGCCAAAGAGACCCAGTACTTC
TRBV11-3	TRBJ1-3	NA	few	CASSFVAGVGNTIYF	TGTGCCAGCAGCTTTGTGGCGGGCGTCGGAAACACCATATATTTT
TRBV20-1	TRBJ2-3	TRBD2	NA	CSASRSGVTDTQYF	TGCAGTGCTAGCCGGAGCGGGGTGACAGATACGCAGTATTTT
TRBV12-3/TRBV12-4	TRBJ1-2	NA	NA	CASSLSRGGYTF	TGTGCCAGCAGCCTTTCCCGAGGAGGCTACACCTTC
TRBV28	TRBJ2-7	TRBD1	many	CASSSLIRDRVYEQYF	TGTGCCAGCAGCTCCCTGATCCGAGACAGGGTCTACGAGCAGTACTTC
TRBV18	TRBJ2-4	TRBD2	few	CASSPASGRDIQYF	TGTGCCAGCTCACCAGCTAGCGGGAGGGACATTCAGTACTTC
TRBV9	TRBJ2-1	TRBD2	once	CASNVGSSGGNEQFF	TGTGCCAGCAACGTGGGGTCTAGCGGGGGGAATGAGCAGTTCTTC
TRBV11-2	TRBJ2-3	TRBD1	many	CASSLKVAGGPFYLYF	TGTGCCAGCAGCTTAAAGGTTGCAGGGGGCCCCTTCTATCTGTATTTT
TRBV12-3/TRBV12-4	TRBJ2-2	NA	many	CAGKRSETGELFF	TGTGCCGGAAAACGTAGCGAGACCGGGGAGCTGTTTTTT
TRBV10-3	TRBJ1-5	TRBD1	few	CAISVTGTANQPQHF	TGTGCCATCAGTGTTACAGGGACAGCGAATCAGCCCCAGCATTTT
TRBV28	TRBJ1-2	NA	NA	CASSLWAGNYGYTF	TGTGCCAGCAGTTTATGGGCAGGGAACTATGGCTACACCTTC
TRBV28	TRBJ1-6	NA	NA	CASSSMTGARNSPLHF	TGTGCCAGCAGTTCCATGACGGGGGCCCGGAATTCACCCCTCCACTTT